These 28 T cell receptor beta chains originate from one sample sequenced in a study of CD8 T cells in Susac syndrome. About 0.45 to 1 ug RNA was reverse transcribed with random hexamers. TCRdb passed the immunoSEQ multiplex PCR reads through MiXCR, listing each CDR3 protein once. The data show around 180,000 distinct CDR3 sequences, roughly 92% seen once. Sequenced: CD4+ T cells from PBMCs. The receptors come from a human donor with multiple sclerosis.

V gene TRBV5-1 combines with J gene TRBJ1-2, with unresolved D. The germline V gene has CDR1 SGHRS and CDR2 YFSETQ. This CDR3 has 15 amino acids. The ends were cut back, 0 bases at V and 1 base at J, with 10 bases in the middle. The DNA of the CDR3 is TGCGCCAGCAGCTTGGGGCCTAAAGATAACTATGGCTACACCTTC. Amino acid sequence: CASSLGPKDNYGYTF.

The rearrangement uses TRBV5-6 and TRBJ1-1; tentatively, D is TRBD1 (6 bases). The CDR3 is 16 amino acids. Trimming took off 4 bases at V and 4 bases at J, with 20 bases between the two ends. The germline V gene has CDR1 SGHDT and CDR2 YYEEEE. The chain's CDR3 is CASSEAKGGKATEAFF. The CDR3 region has the DNA TGTGCCAGCAGCGAGGCGAAAGGGGGTAAGGCCACTGAAGCTTTCTTT.

Only one count was recorded for this clonotype. The chain links TRBV4-1 to TRBJ1-1, with D hard to call. Germline CDR1 is MGHRA and CDR2 is YSYEKL. The CDR3 length is 15 residues. V was shortened by 1 base and J by 0 bases, with 9 bases between the two germline ends. Written as DNA, the CDR3 is TGCGCCAGCAGCCAAGCCGGACCGCTGAACACTGAAGCTTTCTTT. Residues: CASSQAGPLNTEAFF.

The chain joins TRBV20-1 to TRBJ1-1, with D possibly being TRBD1 (6 bases). Trimming removed 3 bases from V and 1 base from J, with 15 bases in between. In germline, CDR1 is DFQATT, CDR2 SNEGSKA (reference sequence). The CDR3 totals 15 residues. CDR3 coding DNA: TGCAGTGCTAGGGCCGGGACAAGGGGGAACACTGAAGCTTTCTTT. It yields the protein CSARAGTRGNTEAFF.

In regard to this clonotype: Relative to the germline gene, one junction end is altered; a read error may explain this. This chain uses TRBV28 with TRBJ1-1, with D perhaps TRBD1 (6 bases). Looked up from germline, CDR1 is MDHEN and CDR2 is SYDVKM. The CDR3 spans 14 residues. DNA for the CDR3: TGTGCCAGCAGCTTAACAGGGAAACCCACTGAAGTTTTCTTT. Translated, it gives CASSLTGKPTEVFF. The entire variable domain, with the rest obtained from reference TRBV28 and TRBJ1-1, is as follows: DVKVTQSSRYLVKRTGEKVFLECVQDMDHENMFWYRQDPGLGLRLIYFSYDVKMKEKGDIPEGYSVSREKKERFSLILESASTNQTSMYLCASSLTGKPTEVFFGQGTRLTVV.

This chain uses TRBV12-3 or TRBV12-4 with TRBJ1-1, with D tentatively TRBD1 (6 bases). V was pared by 7 bases and J by 3 bases, with 18 bases between. This CDR3 has 15 amino acids. CDR3 region: CASTEGQGWDTEAFF. CDR3 coding DNA: TGTGCCAGCACAGAAGGGCAGGGGTGGGACACTGAAGCTTTCTTT.

This clonotype was observed a few times. The V and J genes are TRBV5-1 and TRBJ2-1; 7 positions agree with TRBD2. V shed 6 bases, J shed 10 bases, and the junction held 10 bases outside the gene matches. This CDR3 has 13 amino acids. Germline V gene data show CDR1 as SGHRS and CDR2 as YFSETQ. This CDR3 reads CASTMTGEGEQFF. CDR3 nucleotides: TGCGCCAGCACCATGACCGGGGAGGGAGAGCAGTTCTTC.

This clonotype was detected only a few times. This rearrangement joins TRBV7-2 to TRBJ1-2; D is unresolved. This CDR3 contains 12 residues. Germline CDR1 is SGHTA and CDR2 is FQGNSA. Trimming pared 1 base from V and 4 bases from J, leaving 4 bases between. CDR3 in DNA: TGTGCCAGCAGCTTAGTGTCCTATGGCTACACCTTC. Encoded protein: CASSLVSYGYTF.

The count of this clonotype is one. The J gene is TRBJ2-3, the V gene TRBV9; D remains ambiguous. This CDR3 is built from 13 residues. V was pared by 4 bases and J by 6 bases, with 12 bases between. Germline V gene lookup returns CDR1 SGDLS and CDR2 YYNGEE. The chain's CDR3 is CASSSPEFDTQYF. The CDR3 DNA follows: TGTGCCAGCAGCTCCCCTGAGTTCGATACGCAGTATTTT.

The chain joins TRBV6-5 to TRBJ1-5; 9 nucleotides agree with TRBD1. The CDR3 is 15 amino acids. Germline CDR1 MNHEY, CDR2 SVGAGI. Trimming at V came to 7 bases and at J to 1 base, leaving 5 bases not matched to a gene. Here the CDR3 reads CASKDRGYSNQPQHF. The CDR3 bases are TGTGCCAGCAAGGACAGGGGTTACAGCAATCAGCCCCAGCATTTT.

The chain couples TRBV7-3 to TRBJ2-2, with D perhaps matching TRBD1 or TRBD2 (6 bases each). V lost 5 bases and J 4 bases, leaving 17 bases between the germline ends. The length of the CDR3 is 16 residues. The germline gives CDR1 SGHTA, CDR2 FQGTGA. In DNA form, the CDR3 reads TGTGCCAGCAGCCCCCCCGGAGGGGGGTCCACCGGGGAGCTGTTTTTT. The encoded protein is CASSPPGGGSTGELFF.

Here the CDR3 DNA reads TGTGCCAGCAGTACGGGGGCAAACCGGGAGCTGTTTTTT. Its protein is CASSTGANRELFF. This chain uses TRBV27 with TRBJ2-2; the D gene could be TRBD1 or TRBD2 (6 bases each). Per the germline V gene, CDR1 is MNHEY and CDR2 is SMNVEV (reference sequence). The V and J ends lost 5 bases and 9 bases respectively, with 13 bases between them. This CDR3 is 13 amino acids long.

This chain links TRBV11-3 with TRBJ2-3; D is ambiguous. Between the trimmed V and J ends, which lost 5 bases and 4 bases, there was a span of 10 bases. The CDR3 length is 13 residues. CDR1 is SGHNT, CDR2 YENEEA, per germline. The CDR3 reads CASSAQQADTQYF. CDR3 sequence (DNA): TGTGCCAGCAGCGCCCAGCAGGCAGATACGCAGTATTTT.

The genes are TRBV7-6 and TRBJ1-2; perhaps TRBD1 as D (5 bases). The CDR3 sequence is 14 residues long. Trimming removed 4 bases at V and 7 bases at J, with 16 bases between. Germline-derived CDR1 and CDR2 are SGHVS and FNYEAQ. The chain's CDR3 is CASSSPGVPGGYTF. The CDR3 nucleotides are TGTGCCAGCAGCTCCCCGGGGGTACCCGGTGGCTACACCTTC.

The chain couples TRBV4-1 to TRBJ2-1; 7 bases are shared with TRBD2. This CDR3 has 16 amino acids. With V trimmed by 1 base and J by 9 bases, 12 bases remained unmatched. The germline V gene encodes CDR1 MGHRA and CDR2 YSYEKL. In DNA form, the CDR3 reads TGCGCCAGCAGCCAAGTTTCGGCGGGAGTGACGGGTGAGCAGTTCTTC. Protein product: CASSQVSAGVTGEQFF.

This rearrangement joins TRBV7-2 to TRBJ2-5; 11 positions match TRBD2. The ends lost 1 base at V and 1 base at J; junction bases unmatched: 2. CDR1 and CDR2 from the germline V gene are SGHTA and FQGNSA. The CDR3 loop spans 16 amino acids. The CDR3 DNA follows: TGTGCCAGCAGCTTAGTTCTAGCGGGAGGCCAAGAGACCCAGTACTTC. As protein: CASSLVLAGGQETQYF.

The sample holds a few counts of this clonotype. V and J are TRBV3-1 and TRBJ2-3, with D uncertain. The CDR3 extends over 13 amino acids. V lost 1 base and J 3 bases, leaving 5 bases between the germline ends. Germline CDR1 reads LGHDT; CDR2 reads YNNKEL (reference sequence). CDR3 in DNA: TGTGCCAGCAGCCAAGTAGGTACAGATACGCAGTATTTT. Translating it yields CASSQVGTDTQYF.

This chain joins TRBV7-3 and TRBJ1-4; TRBD1 matches 7 bases. Losses at the gene ends were 7 bases for V and 4 bases for J; bases not matched to a gene: 18. CDR3 length: 18 amino acids. CDR1 and CDR2 from the germline V gene are SGHTA and FQGTGA. The CDR3 nucleotides read TGTGCCAGCATCCCCGGTGGGACAGCCGAAGATAATAATGAAAAACTGTTTTTT. Translation: CASIPGGTAEDNNEKLFF.

The V gene is TRBV20-1, the J gene TRBJ1-6; 8 bases align to TRBD1. V dropped 0 bases and J dropped 7; count of bases not matched to a gene: 5. This CDR3 spans 15 amino acids. Germline CDR1 is DFQATT and CDR2 is SNEGSKA (reference sequence). As DNA, the CDR3 is TGCAGTGCTAGAGATCCTGGACAGGGAAATTCACCCCTCCACTTT. Amino acid sequence: CSARDPGQGNSPLHF.

The V gene is TRBV20-1, the J gene TRBJ1-2, with D maybe TRBD1 (6 bases). Germline assignment: CDR1 DFQATT and CDR2 SNEGSKA (reference sequence). This CDR3 is built from 12 residues. V dropped 6 bases and J dropped 4 bases, with 12 bases sitting between them. Here the CDR3 reads CSALPGVYGYTF. CDR3 DNA sequence: TGCAGTGCCTTGCCAGGGGTCTATGGCTACACCTTC.

This clonotype appeared once. This rearrangement joins TRBV6-5 to TRBJ2-6; D unresolved. With 2 bases removed from V and 0 bases from J, the gap between germline ends came to 5 bases. Germline assignment: CDR1 MNHEY and CDR2 SVGAGI. The CDR3 runs to 15 residues. The chain's CDR3 is CASSYESSGANVLTF. The CDR3 DNA follows: TGTGCCAGCAGTTACGAGAGCTCTGGGGCCAACGTCCTGACTTTC.

The chain carries TRBV30 and TRBJ1-2; no firm D call. Trimming left V 2 bases short and J 7 bases short, with 11 bases between. The CDR3 contains 12 residues. The V gene's germline CDR1 is GTSNPN and CDR2 SVGIG (reference sequence). The CDR3 loop reads CAWSMTAGGYTF. In DNA, the CDR3 is TGTGCCTGGAGTATGACGGCGGGTGGCTACACCTTC.

The chain carries TRBV7-2 and TRBJ2-7; the match to TRBD2 covers 8 bases. This CDR3 region has 14 residues. With 5 bases clipped from V and 6 bases from J, the junction kept 9 bases outside the gene matches. Per germline, CDR1 SGHTA and CDR2 FQGNSA. The CDR3 is CASSREAGDLEQYF. The CDR3, as DNA: TGTGCCAGCAGCCGAGAAGCGGGAGATCTCGAGCAGTACTTC.

This chain joins TRBV9 and TRBJ2-1; D gene ambiguous. This CDR3 contains 14 residues. The V end lost 4 bases, the J end lost 6 bases, and 14 bases lay between the germline ends. The germline V gene has CDR1 SGDLS and CDR2 YYNGEE. The CDR3 DNA sequence: TGTGCCAGCAGCTCCCGGGCCGCGCCCAATGAGCAGTTCTTC. Translation: CASSSRAAPNEQFF.

The DNA for the CDR3 is TGTGCCTGGAGTGTAGGTCGTGGAGGACGAGGCTACACCTTC. Its translation is CAWSVGRGGRGYTF. V gene TRBV30 combines with J gene TRBJ1-2; D is ambiguous. The CDR3 is 14 residues long. CDR1 is GTSNPN, CDR2 SVGIG, per germline (reference sequence). V was shortened by 0 bases and J by 8 bases, with 16 bases between the two germline ends.

This clonotype was counted a single time. The DNA of the CDR3 is TGCGCCAGCAGCTTTGGGGCGGGAGCAAGGGAGACCCAGTACTTC. It is translated as CASSFGAGARETQYF. V gene TRBV5-1 combines with J gene TRBJ2-5, with TRBD2 matching 7 bases. The CDR3 runs 15 residues. Germline-derived CDR1 and CDR2 are SGHRS and YFSETQ. V lost 2 bases and J lost 5; bases outside the gene matches: 9.

The chain couples TRBV2 to TRBJ2-2; a possible D gene is TRBD1 (6 bases). Trimming pared 5 bases from V and 2 bases from J, leaving 15 bases between. There are 16 residues in the CDR3. Per germline, CDR1 SNHLY and CDR2 FYNNEI. The DNA for the CDR3 is TGTGCCAGCAGTCCACAGGGAACGTATAACACCGGGGAGCTGTTTTTT. Amino acid sequence: CASSPQGTYNTGELFF.

The chain recombines TRBV15 with TRBJ2-1; a possible D gene is TRBD1 (5 bases). Trimming shortened V by 0 bases and J by 7 bases, and 13 bases separated the two germline ends. The CDR3 length is 15 residues. The germline gives CDR1 LNHNV, CDR2 YYDKDF (reference sequence). This CDR3 is CATSREKGYGNEQFF. The CDR3 coding sequence is TGTGCCACCAGCAGAGAGAAGGGGTACGGGAATGAGCAGTTCTTC.